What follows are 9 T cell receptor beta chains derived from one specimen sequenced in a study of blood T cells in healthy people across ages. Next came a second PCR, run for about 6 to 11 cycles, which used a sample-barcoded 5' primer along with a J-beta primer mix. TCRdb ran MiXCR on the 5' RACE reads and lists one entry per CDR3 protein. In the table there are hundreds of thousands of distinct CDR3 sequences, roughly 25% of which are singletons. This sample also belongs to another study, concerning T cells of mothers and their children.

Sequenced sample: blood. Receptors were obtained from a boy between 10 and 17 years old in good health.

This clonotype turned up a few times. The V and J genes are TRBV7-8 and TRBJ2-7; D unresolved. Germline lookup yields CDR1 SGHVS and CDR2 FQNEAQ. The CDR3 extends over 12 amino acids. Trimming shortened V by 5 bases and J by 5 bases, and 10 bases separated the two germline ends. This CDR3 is CASSRMVHEQYF. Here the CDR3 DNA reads TGTGCCAGCAGCCGGATGGTCCACGAGCAGTACTTC.

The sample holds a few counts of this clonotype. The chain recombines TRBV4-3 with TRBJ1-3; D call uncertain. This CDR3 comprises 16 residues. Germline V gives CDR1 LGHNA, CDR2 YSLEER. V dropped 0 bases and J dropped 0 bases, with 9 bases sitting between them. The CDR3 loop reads CASSQDRVSSGNTIYF. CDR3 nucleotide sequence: TGCGCCAGCAGCCAAGATCGGGTGAGCTCTGGAAACACCATATATTTT.

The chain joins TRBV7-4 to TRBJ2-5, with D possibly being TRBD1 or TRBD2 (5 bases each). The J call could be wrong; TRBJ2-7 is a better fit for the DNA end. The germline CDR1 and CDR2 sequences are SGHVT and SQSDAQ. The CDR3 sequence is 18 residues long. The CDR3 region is CASSSSRGSPKASYEQYF. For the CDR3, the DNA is TGTGCCAGCAGCTCGTCCCGGGGCAGCCCGAAGGCGTCCTACGAGCAGTACTTC.

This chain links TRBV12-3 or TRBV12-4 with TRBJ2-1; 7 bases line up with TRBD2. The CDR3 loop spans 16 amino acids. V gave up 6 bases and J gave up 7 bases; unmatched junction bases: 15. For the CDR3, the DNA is TGTGCCAGCAGCCCGGCTGGCGGGAGTTTTGAGAATGAGCAGTTCTTC. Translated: CASSPAGGSFENEQFF.

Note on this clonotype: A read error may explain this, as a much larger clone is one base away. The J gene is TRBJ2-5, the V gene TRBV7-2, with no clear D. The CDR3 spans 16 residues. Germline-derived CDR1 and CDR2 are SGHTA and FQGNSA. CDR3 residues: CACSLTPGRLKETQYF. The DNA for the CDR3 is TGTGCCTGCAGCTTAACCCCTGGCAGGCTAAAGGAGACCCAGTACTTC. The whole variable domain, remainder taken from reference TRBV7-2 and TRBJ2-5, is GAGVSQSPSNKVTEKGKDVELRCDPISGHTALYWYRQSLGQGLEFLIYFQGNSAPDKSGLPSDRFSAERTGGSVSTLTIQRTQQEDSAVYLCACSLTPGRLKETQYFGPGTRLLVL.

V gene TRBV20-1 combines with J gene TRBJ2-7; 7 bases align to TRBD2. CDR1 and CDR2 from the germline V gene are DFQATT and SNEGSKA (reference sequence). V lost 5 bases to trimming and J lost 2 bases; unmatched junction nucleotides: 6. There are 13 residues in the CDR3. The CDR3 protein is CSARRDYPYEQYF. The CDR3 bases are TGCAGTGCTCGTAGGGACTATCCCTACGAGCAGTACTTC.

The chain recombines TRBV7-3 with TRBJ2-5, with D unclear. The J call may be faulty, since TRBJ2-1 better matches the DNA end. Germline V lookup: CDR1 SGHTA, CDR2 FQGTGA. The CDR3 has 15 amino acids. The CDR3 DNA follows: TGTGCCAGCAGCTTAGAGGCTGTCTCAGCCGATGAGCAGTTCTTC. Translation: CASSLEAVSADEQFF.

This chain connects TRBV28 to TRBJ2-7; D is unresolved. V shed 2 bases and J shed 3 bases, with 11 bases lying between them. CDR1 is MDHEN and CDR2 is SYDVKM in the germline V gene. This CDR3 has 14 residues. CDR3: CASSLRAENYEQYF. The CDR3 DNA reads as TGTGCCAGCAGTTTACGGGCAGAAAACTACGAGCAGTACTTC.

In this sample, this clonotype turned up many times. CDR3 region: CASSWIQETQYF. CDR3 in DNA: TGTGCCAGCAGCTGGATCCAAGAGACCCAGTACTTC. The chain employs TRBV7-9 and TRBJ2-5; D is undetermined. Germline V gene sequence: CDR1 SEHNR, CDR2 FQNEAQ (reference sequence). The germline V and J ends were trimmed by 4 bases and 1 base, with 4 bases remaining between them. The CDR3 extends over 12 amino acids.